This T cell receptor (beta chain) was profiled in a study of shared clonotypes between healthy human individuals. The wider study: The study drew on two women and three men aged 18 to 49 as donors.

Genomic DNA (from each subset) was split evenly across several immunoSEQ plates. Repertoires were generated with immunoSEQ multiplex PCR, while TCRdb's copy carries only in-frame clones and drops some. The table has some 2,500,000 clones, roughly 92% seen once. Note on this clone: What it binds is unknown.

Whole-study findings and limits: Only blood samples were collected, and tissue repertoires likely differ.

Losses at the gene ends were 4 bases for V and 4 bases for J; bases not matched to a gene: 12. Per germline, CDR1 MNHEY and CDR2 SMNVEV (reference sequence). This CDR3 comprises 17 residues. The sample consisted of naive CD4+ T cells from PBMCs. As for subset: CD45RA+ positively selected. The clonotype was recovered from a man younger than 30 in good health. Some clones in this sample may be carry-over from other donors' samples. The genes are TRBV27 and TRBJ2-1; 8 nucleotides line up with TRBD2. The CDR3 DNA reads TGTGCCAGCAGTTCCCCCCGTGGGATAGCGGGGTACAATGAGCAGTTCTTC. It translates to CASSSPRGIAGYNEQFF.